Sequencing of this T cell receptor beta chain was carried out in a study of T cell repertoires in cytomegalovirus infection. For the study at large: In public TCR beta signatures, there were indications of both CMV infection and matching HLA type.

General observations from the study: The study identified carriers of CMV plus the relevant HLA from cumulative public TCR beta family frequency.

To note about this clonotype: Its specificity is not known.

TCRdb re-derived calls from the reads in MiXCR, one entry per CDR3 protein. Of 700,000 to 900,000 distinct CDR3 sequences listed, approximately 32% are singletons. The V gene's germline CDR1 is PRHDT and CDR2 FYEKMQ (reference sequence). The CDR3 is 14 amino acids. V lost 4 bases and J 3 bases, leaving 12 bases between the germline ends. This sample comprised cultured CD8+ T cells from PBMCs, obtained from culture after CMV antigen stimulation. This chain joins TRBV13 and TRBJ2-5; D is undetermined. This clonotype was sampled from a human donor in good health (CMV status not recorded). Some clones in this sample may be carry-over from other donors' samples. CDR3 sequence reads: CASSSAPEEETQYF. For the CDR3, the DNA is TGTGCCAGCAGCTCAGCGCCAGAGGAAGAGACCCAGTACTTC.